This is a list of T cell receptor beta chains from one sample in a study of blood T cell repertoires in COVID-19. TCRdb keeps only in-frame clones here, not all; method: immunoSEQ multiplex PCR. In the table there are some 280,000 clones, around four fifths of which are singletons. Specimen: peripheral blood. The receptors were gathered from a woman in her 50s with active or convalescent COVID-19. Both conserved end residues are part of each CDR3. A D gene is named only where the DNA matches it firmly. Not every row has a clone size; where given, it reads once, few, many or a size class.

d_call,j_call,v_call,clone_size,cdr3_nt,cdr3_aa
NA,TRBJ1-1,TRBV5-1,NA,TGCGCCAGCAGCGATTGGGGCGGGGGAAGGTTCCCGGTGGGCACTGAAGCTTTCTTT,CASSDWGGGRFPVGTEAFF
NA,TRBJ2-2,TRBV5-7,NA,TGTGCCAGCAGCTTACAGGCGAACACCGGGGAGCTGTTTTTT,CASSLQANTGELFF
TRBD1,TRBJ1-2,TRBV7-8,NA,TGTGCCAGCAGCCCCCAGGGGGGCAGGAACCTGGTGGGTGGCTACACCTTC,CASSPQGGRNLVGGYTF
NA,TRBJ1-5,TRBV28,NA,TGTGCCAGCAGTCTCACCTCCAGGGGTAATCAGCCCCAGCATTTT,CASSLTSRGNQPQHF
TRBD1,TRBJ2-1,TRBV7-3,once,TGTGCCAGCAGCTTAAACCCGGGAAGGGGGCTCAATGAGCAGTTCTTC,CASSLNPGRGLNEQFF
NA,TRBJ2-6,TRBV3-1/TRBV3-2,NA,TGTGCCAGCAGCCAAGAACGGCCCGGCCTGTGGGGCGGGGCCAACGTCCTGACTTTC,CASSQERPGLWGGANVLTF
TRBD1,TRBJ1-2,TRBV7-3,NA,TGTGCCAGCAGCTTAACGGGGACAGGGGATAAGAGTGGCTACACCTTC,CASSLTGTGDKSGYTF
NA,TRBJ1-6,TRBV28,NA,TGTGCCAGCAGTGGGACAATTGGGGATAATTCACCCCTCCACTTT,CASSGTIGDNSPLHF
NA,TRBJ1-2,TRBV6-1,NA,TGTGCCAGCAGTGAAGTCACGCGGGAAGCTAACTATGGCTACACCTTC,CASSEVTREANYGYTF
NA,TRBJ1-1,TRBV5-4,NA,TGTGCCAGCAGCTTGGCCGGGGGGAACACTGAAGCTTTCTTT,CASSLAGGNTEAFF
NA,TRBJ1-2,TRBV6-5,few,TGTGCCAGCAGTTACCAGGGAAGGGCTTACTTC,CASSYQGRAYF
NA,TRBJ1-3,TRBV25-1,few,TGTGCCAGCAGTGAAATTGGGAGCTCTGGAAACACCATATATTTT,CASSEIGSSGNTIYF
NA,TRBJ1-4,TRBV30,few,TGTGCCTGGAGCCCTCCGGACAGTTTAAATGAAAAACTGTTTTTT,CAWSPPDSLNEKLFF
TRBD2,TRBJ2-5,TRBV7-9,few,TGTGCCAGCAGCGACTACCTGGGACTAGTGGGCGAGACCCAGTACTTC,CASSDYLGLVGETQYF
TRBD2,TRBJ2-7,TRBV6-5,NA,TGTGCCAGCAAAGCCACTAGCGGCCTCTACGAGCAGTACTTC,CASKATSGLYEQYF
TRBD1,TRBJ1-4,TRBV18,NA,TGTGCCAGCTCACCAAGGGACAGAACTGAAAAACTGTTTTTT,CASSPRDRTEKLFF
TRBD2,TRBJ2-1,TRBV9,NA,TGTGCCAGCAGCGTTTCTAGCGGGAGGGCGGGCTATGAGCAGTTCTTC,CASSVSSGRAGYEQFF
NA,TRBJ1-6,TRBV2,NA,TGTGCCAGCGGGCTGGAGAGTCAGGGGAATTCACCCCTCCACTTT,CASGLESQGNSPLHF
TRBD1,TRBJ1-1,TRBV5-1,NA,TGCGCCAGCAGCCCCTTCACCGGGACAGGGGGGACTGAAGCTTTCTTT,CASSPFTGTGGTEAFF
NA,TRBJ1-1,TRBV6-5,NA,TGTGCCAGCAGGCGACAGGAGTTGGACACTGAAGCTTTCTTT,CASRRQELDTEAFF
TRBD2,TRBJ2-1,TRBV10-3,NA,TGTGCCATCAGGACTAGCGGGAGTTACAATGAGCAGTTCTTC,CAIRTSGSYNEQFF
NA,TRBJ2-2,TRBV7-6,NA,TGTGCCAGCAGCTTAATGAGCGGTTCAAGCACCGGGGAGCTGTTTTTT,CASSLMSGSSTGELFF
NA,TRBJ2-7,TRBV7-2,once,TGTGCCAGCAGCTTACAGCGAACATCCTACGAGCAGTACTTC,CASSLQRTSYEQYF
NA,TRBJ1-1,TRBV13,NA,TGTGCCAGCAGCTCAGGACACGGACTTGAAGCTTTCTTT,CASSSGHGLEAFF
NA,TRBJ2-7,TRBV28,NA,TGTGCCAGCACCCTCGGCGGGACTCTTACCTACGAGCAGTACTTC,CASTLGGTLTYEQYF
TRBD1,TRBJ1-3,TRBV7-9,NA,TGTGCCAGCAGCGCTAGAGACAGGGGCCCAGGAAACACCATATATTTT,CASSARDRGPGNTIYF